A selection of T cell receptor beta chains follows, all from one sample in a study of blood T cell repertoires in COVID-19. Sequenced by immunoSEQ multiplex PCR; TCRdb stores in-frame clones only, minus some. The sample shows 110,000 to 150,000 clones, about 82% of them seen only once. The sample consisted of PBMCs or T cells enriched from blood (not recorded which). These receptors originate from a woman aged 35 to 49 who had recovered from COVID-19. Both conserved end residues are part of each CDR3. The order of the fields is V gene, D gene, J gene, clone size, CDR3 DNA, CDR3 protein. A D gene is named only where the DNA matches it firmly. Rows may omit the clone size; those that give it use once, few, many or a size class.

TRBV29-1	.	TRBJ1-1	few	TGCAGCCCCTCCCCCCATGGAGACACTGAAGCTTTCTTT	CSPSPHGDTEAFF
TRBV7-3	.	TRBJ2-1	.	TGTGCCAGCAGCCCGGACTTGGGGGGAAATGAGCAGTTCTTC	CASSPDLGGNEQFF
TRBV19	.	TRBJ2-7	.	TGTGCCAGTTCAGGGTTCTACGAGCAGTACTTC	CASSGFYEQYF
TRBV7-9	.	TRBJ2-1	.	TGTGCCAGCAGCCCCGCCCTTAGTGACGGGGTCCGATTCTTC	CASSPALSDGVRFF
TRBV13	.	TRBJ2-5	.	TGTGCCAGCAGCGTTAGCCTCGGTGGCGGGGATCAAGAGACCCAGTACTTC	CASSVSLGGGDQETQYF
TRBV5-1	.	TRBJ2-3	few	TGCGCCAGCAGCGTTAGTGTTCCCACAGATACGCAGTATTTT	CASSVSVPTDTQYF
TRBV14	TRBD1	TRBJ1-1	.	TGTGCCAGCAGCCCAGGGGTTGGACAGGGGGCTGCGGTGAACACTGAAGCTTTCTTT	CASSPGVGQGAAVNTEAFF
TRBV7-9	TRBD2	TRBJ2-1	.	TGTGCCAGCAGCTTGGGGACGGGAGGGCCCAATGAGCAGTTCTTC	CASSLGTGGPNEQFF
TRBV18	.	TRBJ2-1	.	TGTGCCAGCTCACCTTCCGATGAGCAGTTCTTC	CASSPSDEQFF
TRBV29-1	.	TRBJ2-1	.	TGCAGCGTTGAAGATGGAGGGGGGGCCTACAATGAGCAGTTCTTC	CSVEDGGGAYNEQFF
TRBV7-3	TRBD2	TRBJ2-3	.	TGTGCCAGCAGCTCTAGCGGGAGGAAGGAGCCAGATACGCAGTATTTT	CASSSSGRKEPDTQYF
TRBV11-3	TRBD2	TRBJ2-3	many	TGTGCCAGCAGCTTAGGAAAGCGGGAGAAAACAGATACGCAGTATTTT	CASSLGKREKTDTQYF
TRBV24-1	.	TRBJ2-2	.	TGTGCCACCAGTGACGGCAGGGGAAGAGGGACCGGGGAGCTGTTTTTT	CATSDGRGRGTGELFF
TRBV18	.	TRBJ1-5	.	TGTGCCAGCTCACCTGCCGAGAATCAGCCCCAGCATTTT	CASSPAENQPQHF
TRBV4-1	TRBD1	TRBJ1-4	.	TGCGCCAGCAGCCCCGGGACAGGAGGGGGAAAACTGTTTTTT	CASSPGTGGGKLFF
TRBV5-1	.	TRBJ1-4	.	TGCGCCAGCAGCCTAGGGAGTGCAACTAATGAAAAACTGTTTTTT	CASSLGSATNEKLFF
TRBV1	.	TRBJ1-5	.	TGCACCAGCAGCCAAAAGGATACGGTGGACACTCGGTTCAATCAGCCCCAGCATTTT	CTSSQKDTVDTRFNQPQHF
TRBV11-2	TRBD1	TRBJ1-2	.	TGTGCCAGCAGCTTAGAGACAGGGGGATGGTATGGCTACACCTTC	CASSLETGGWYGYTF
TRBV28	.	TRBJ2-3	.	TGTGCCAGCAGTTTAAATCCGGGAGGGGGCTCATATGATACGCAGTATTTT	CASSLNPGGGSYDTQYF
TRBV15	TRBD2	TRBJ2-5	.	TGTGCCACCTGGCACGGGACTATCCAAGAGACCCAGTACTTC	CATWHGTIQETQYF
TRBV5-1	.	TRBJ2-7	.	TGCGCCAGCAGCTTGGCGGGTTGGAGCGGAGAGCAGTACTTC	CASSLAGWSGEQYF
TRBV12-5	TRBD1	TRBJ1-2	.	TGTGCTAGTGGTTTGGTCATGACAGGGGGGGCCAACTATGGCTACACCTTC	CASGLVMTGGANYGYTF
TRBV28	TRBD2	TRBJ2-7	.	TGTGCCAGCAGTTTAGCACTAGCGGGTGACGGCCCTAGCTCCTACGAGCAGTACTTC	CASSLALAGDGPSSYEQYF
TRBV7-6	.	TRBJ1-1	.	TGTGCCAGCAGCTCAACACCTGACACTGAAGCTTTCTTT	CASSSTPDTEAFF
TRBV14	TRBD2	TRBJ2-2	once	TGTGCCAGCAGCCAACCTAGCGGAGTAACGTGGACCGGGGAGCTGTTTTTT	CASSQPSGVTWTGELFF
TRBV7-8	.	TRBJ2-1	few	TGTGCCAGCAGCCCCGAAACAGGGCTGTTACGGAATGAGCAGTTCTTC	CASSPETGLLRNEQFF
TRBV5-1	.	TRBJ1-2	.	TGCGCCAGCAGCCGAGACCAGGGAAGCTATGGCTACACCTTC	CASSRDQGSYGYTF
TRBV18	.	TRBJ1-1	.	TGTGCCAGCTCCCCGAATGGAGGGTATACAGCTACGAACACTGAAGCTTTCTTT	CASSPNGGYTATNTEAFF
TRBV6-6	TRBD1	TRBJ1-5	.	TGTGCCAGCAGCCGAGTTTACCCCGGGACAGGGATACCTCAGCCCCAGCATTTT	CASSRVYPGTGIPQPQHF
TRBV4-1	.	TRBJ1-5	.	TGCGCCAGCAGTTTAGGGGGGGGGTATCAGCCCCAGCATTTT	CASSLGGGYQPQHF
TRBV24-1	TRBD1	TRBJ1-6	.	TGTGCCACCAGTGACTTCCCCGGGACAGGGGAATCACCCCTCCACTTT	CATSDFPGTGESPLHF
TRBV29-1	TRBD1	TRBJ1-2	once	TGCAGCGTCGTTCAGGGGGCTGACTATGGCTACACCTTC	CSVVQGADYGYTF
TRBV7-9	.	TRBJ2-7	.	TGTGCCAGCAGCTTACCACGACAGGCCCCCCGGCCCTTCTACGAGCAGTACTTC	CASSLPRQAPRPFYEQYF
TRBV9	TRBD2	TRBJ2-3	.	TGTGCCAGCAGCGCGGGGGGGGGCCCAGATACGCAGTATTTT	CASSAGGGPDTQYF
TRBV5-5	.	TRBJ2-1	.	TGTGCCAGCAGCTCCCGGGAGTTGGTCTACAATGAGCAGTTCTTC	CASSSRELVYNEQFF
TRBV5-1	TRBD2	TRBJ2-3	.	TGCGCCAGCAGTAAGCTAGATAGCGGGGGCACAGATACGCAGTATTTT	CASSKLDSGGTDTQYF
TRBV19	TRBD1	TRBJ2-3	.	TGTGCCAGTAGCTCCGGGACAGTTAGCACAGATACGCAGTATTTT	CASSSGTVSTDTQYF
TRBV5-1	.	TRBJ2-5	.	TGCGCCAGCAGCTTCGATCCCGGGAGAATGGAGACCCAGTACTTC	CASSFDPGRMETQYF
TRBV25-1	.	TRBJ2-1	.	TGTGCCAGCACGTGGGACACCGGTTACAATGAGCAGTTCTTC	CASTWDTGYNEQFF
TRBV7-8	TRBD1	TRBJ1-1	.	TGTGCCAGCAGCACGCGACAGGGGCTTGGATCTTTCTTT	CASSTRQGLGSFF
TRBV11-2	TRBD2	TRBJ2-3	.	TGTGCCAGCAGAAGGGGTCTGGACGGGGGGACCACAGATACGCAGTATTTT	CASRRGLDGGTTDTQYF
TRBV2	TRBD2	TRBJ2-1	.	TGTGCCAGCGCTACCATGGGACTAGCGGGAGCCAATGAGCAGTTCTTC	CASATMGLAGANEQFF
TRBV29-1	.	TRBJ1-1	.	TGCAGCGTTGGCCAGGGTTTCTTGGGAAACACTGAAGCTTTCTTT	CSVGQGFLGNTEAFF
TRBV27	TRBD2	TRBJ2-1	.	TGTGCCAGCAGTTTATTTTCCCTAACTAGCGGGAGTAACAATGAGCAGTTCTTC	CASSLFSLTSGSNNEQFF
TRBV5-1	TRBD1	TRBJ1-4	.	TGCGCCAGCAGCCCGGACAGGACTAATGAAAAACTGTTTTTT	CASSPDRTNEKLFF
TRBV27	.	TRBJ2-5	once	TGTGCCAGCAGTTTGGTTCCAGGGCAAGAGACCCAGTACTTC	CASSLVPGQETQYF
TRBV10-3	TRBD1	TRBJ2-2	.	TGTGCCATCAGTGAGGGACCGGACAGGGCCGGCACCGGGGAGCTGTTTTTT	CAISEGPDRAGTGELFF
TRBV5-4	.	TRBJ1-1	.	TGTGCCAGCAGCCAAACAGGGTCCCTGAGAACTGAAGCTTTCTTT	CASSQTGSLRTEAFF
TRBV9	TRBD1	TRBJ1-3	.	TGTGCCAGCAGCGCGGCAGGACGGGGGACAGCTGGAAACACCATATATTTT	CASSAAGRGTAGNTIYF
TRBV19	.	TRBJ1-2	.	TGTGCCAGTAGTATAGGGGAGGACCGTCTCTTC	CASSIGEDRLF
TRBV2	TRBD1	TRBJ1-4	.	TGTGCCAGCAGTGCGACAGGGGGTGCTAATGAAAAACTGTTTTTT	CASSATGGANEKLFF
TRBV9	TRBD1	TRBJ1-1	few	TGTGCCAGCAGCCCTGAGGGACAGGGTAAGGACACTGAAGCTTTCTTT	CASSPEGQGKDTEAFF
TRBV7-9	.	TRBJ1-6	.	TGTGCCAGCAGCTCAGGAAATTATAATTCACCCCTCCACTTT	CASSSGNYNSPLHF
TRBV2	.	TRBJ1-1	.	TGTGCCAGCAGTCAAGACAGCCTGAACACTGAAGCTTTCTTT	CASSQDSLNTEAFF
TRBV5-6	TRBD2	TRBJ2-3	.	TGTGCCAGCAGCACTTTACTAGCGGGAGTCACAGATACGCAGTATTTT	CASSTLLAGVTDTQYF